This T cell receptor (beta chain) was profiled in a study of CD8 T cells in ankylosing spondylitis. Notes on this clonotype: The antigen is undetermined.

TCRdb processed the 5' RACE reads anew with MiXCR; each CDR3 protein has one entry. The data show 150,000 or so distinct CDR3 sequences, 9.5% to 13% seen once. This CDR3 spans 16 amino acids. The germline CDR1 and CDR2 sequences are MNHEY and SVGAGI. V trimming: 4 bases; J trimming: 4 bases; junction bases outside the gene matches: 8. The study's findings and limits: Significant enrichment of disease-linked clones was reported in matched ankylosing spondylitis synovial fluid. Clones linked to the disease showed a CD8+ phenotype. They occurred at relatively low frequencies in peripheral blood. It appeared that ankylosing spondylitis blood was characterized by a TCR beta motif of roughly 8 highly homologous variants. Previous work reported some of these motif variants in the synovial fluid and blood of reactive arthritis.

J is TRBJ2-2 and V is TRBV6-5, with TRBD1 identical over 8 bases. This sequence was found in a male donor with ankylosing spondylitis or in good health (not recorded which). Source material: blood, either unsorted or a sorted T cell fraction (not recorded which). The CDR3 loop reads CASSSPRGRGTGELFF. The CDR3 DNA is TGTGCCAGCAGTTCTCCCAGGGGGCGCGGCACCGGGGAGCTGTTTTTT.